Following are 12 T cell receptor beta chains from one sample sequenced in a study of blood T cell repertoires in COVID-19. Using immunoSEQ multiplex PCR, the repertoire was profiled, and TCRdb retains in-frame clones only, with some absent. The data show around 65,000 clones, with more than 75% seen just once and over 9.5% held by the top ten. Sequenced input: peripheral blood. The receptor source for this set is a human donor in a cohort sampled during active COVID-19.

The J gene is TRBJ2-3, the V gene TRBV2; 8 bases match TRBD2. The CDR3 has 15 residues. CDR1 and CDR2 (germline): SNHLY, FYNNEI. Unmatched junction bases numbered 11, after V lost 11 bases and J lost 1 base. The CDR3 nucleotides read TGTGCCGGCACCGAGGCAGCGGGGGGCACAGATACGCAGTATTTT. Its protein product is CAGTEAAGGTDTQYF.

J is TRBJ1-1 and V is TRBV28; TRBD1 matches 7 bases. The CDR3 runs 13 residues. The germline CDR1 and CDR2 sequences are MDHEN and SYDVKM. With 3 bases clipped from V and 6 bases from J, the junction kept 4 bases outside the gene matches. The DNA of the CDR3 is TGTGCCAGCAGTTTCAACAGGGGCTCTGAAGCTTTCTTT. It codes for CASSFNRGSEAFF.

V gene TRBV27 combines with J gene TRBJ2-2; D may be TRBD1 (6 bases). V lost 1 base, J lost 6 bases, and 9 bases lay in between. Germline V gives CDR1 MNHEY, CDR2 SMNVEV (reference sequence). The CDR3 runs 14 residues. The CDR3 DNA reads TGTGCCAGCAGTTTATTCGACAGGTCCGGGGAGCTGTTTTTT. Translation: CASSLFDRSGELFF.

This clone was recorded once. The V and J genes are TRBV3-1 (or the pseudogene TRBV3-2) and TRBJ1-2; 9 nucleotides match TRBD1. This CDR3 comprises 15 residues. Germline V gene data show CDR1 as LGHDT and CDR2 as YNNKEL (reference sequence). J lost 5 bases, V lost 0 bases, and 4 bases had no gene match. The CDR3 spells CASSQDGGQGYGYTF. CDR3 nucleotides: TGTGCCAGCAGCCAAGACGGGGGACAGGGTTATGGCTACACCTTC.

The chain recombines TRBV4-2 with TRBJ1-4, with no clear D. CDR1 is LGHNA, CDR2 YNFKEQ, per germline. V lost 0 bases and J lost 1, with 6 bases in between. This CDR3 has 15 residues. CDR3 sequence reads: CASSQDTKTNEKLFF. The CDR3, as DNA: TGTGCCAGCAGCCAAGATACAAAAACTAATGAAAAACTGTTTTTT.

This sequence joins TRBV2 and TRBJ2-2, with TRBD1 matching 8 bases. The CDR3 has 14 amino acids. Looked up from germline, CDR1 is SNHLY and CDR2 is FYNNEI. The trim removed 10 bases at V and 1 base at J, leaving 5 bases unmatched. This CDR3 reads CATPGQENTGELFF. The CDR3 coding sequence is TGTGCCACCCCGGGACAGGAGAACACCGGGGAGCTGTTTTTT.

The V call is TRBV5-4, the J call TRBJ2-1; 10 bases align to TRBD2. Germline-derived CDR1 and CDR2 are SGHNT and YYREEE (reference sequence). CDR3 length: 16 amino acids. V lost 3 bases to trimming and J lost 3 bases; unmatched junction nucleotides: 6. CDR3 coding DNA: TGTGCCAGCAGCTACCGGACTAGCGGATACTACAATGAGCAGTTCTTC. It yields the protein CASSYRTSGYYNEQFF.

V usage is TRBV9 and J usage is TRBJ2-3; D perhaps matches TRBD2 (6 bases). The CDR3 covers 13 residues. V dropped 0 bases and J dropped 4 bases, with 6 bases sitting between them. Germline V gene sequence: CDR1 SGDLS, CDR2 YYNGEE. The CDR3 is CASSVAGADTQYF. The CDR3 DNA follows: TGTGCCAGCAGCGTAGCGGGGGCAGATACGCAGTATTTT.

CDR3 loop: CASNNRDRKATQYF. The DNA of the CDR3 is TGTGCCAGCAACAATAGGGACAGGAAGGCGACCCAGTACTTC. This rearrangement joins TRBV2 to TRBJ2-5; 8 bases line up with TRBD1. This CDR3 contains 14 residues. The germline V gene has CDR1 SNHLY and CDR2 FYNNEI. Trimming removed 7 bases from V and 7 bases from J; junction bases left unmatched: 11. Combining the CDR3 with reference TRBV2 and TRBJ2-5 gives the whole variable domain EPEVTQTPSHQVTQMGQEVILRCVPISNHLYFYWYRQILGQKVEFLVSFYNNEISEKSEIFDDQFSVERPDGSNFTLKIRSTKLEDSAMYFCASNNRDRKATQYFGPGTRLLVL.

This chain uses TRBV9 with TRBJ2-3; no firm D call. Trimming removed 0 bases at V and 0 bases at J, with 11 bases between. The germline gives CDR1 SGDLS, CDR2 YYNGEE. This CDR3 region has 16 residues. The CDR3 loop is CASSVEHGYSTDTQYF. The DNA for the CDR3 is TGTGCCAGCAGCGTAGAACACGGGTATAGCACAGATACGCAGTATTTT.

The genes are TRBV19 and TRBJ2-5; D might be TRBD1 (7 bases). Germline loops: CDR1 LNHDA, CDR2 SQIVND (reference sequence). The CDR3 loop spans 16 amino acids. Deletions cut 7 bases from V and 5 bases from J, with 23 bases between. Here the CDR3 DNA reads TGTGCCAGTACCCCTCTTATAGGGGGCGGGATGGAGACCCAGTACTTC. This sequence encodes CASTPLIGGGMETQYF.

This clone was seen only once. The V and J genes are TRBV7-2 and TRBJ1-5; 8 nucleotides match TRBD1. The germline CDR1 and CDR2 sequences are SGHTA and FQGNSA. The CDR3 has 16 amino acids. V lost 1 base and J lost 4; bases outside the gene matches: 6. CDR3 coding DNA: TGTGCCAGCAGCTTAGATTGGACAGGGATAAATCAGCCCCAGCATTTT. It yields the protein CASSLDWTGINQPQHF.